The subject of this entry is one TCR beta chain. This sample was included in a study of blood T cell repertoires in COVID-19. As for the study in general: The United States, Italy and Spain provided the acute and convalescent COVID-19 samples.

Germline V gives CDR1 LGHNA, CDR2 YSLEER. This CDR3 is 14 amino acids long. The V gene end was trimmed by 4 bases and the J gene end by 9 bases; junction bases not matched to a gene: 9. Method: immunoSEQ multiplex PCR; TCRdb's copy keeps in-frame clones and lacks some. The top ten hold around a tenth of the sample, which has 310,000 or so clones, over 75% seen once. Enrollees, about 18 to 89 years old, lived in approximately 25 US areas. Cohort placement rested on clinical history that participants reported themselves. The sample consisted of PBMCs or T cells enriched from blood (not recorded which). The sequence came from a woman in her 40s who had recovered from COVID-19. The gene calls are TRBV4-3 and TRBJ2-1, with 7 nucleotides matching TRBD2. Here the CDR3 reads CASSRQRELGEQFF. The CDR3, as DNA: TGCGCCAGCAGCCGTCAGCGGGAACTGGGTGAGCAGTTCTTC.